What follows describes a single TCR beta chain. The CDR3 runs 12 residues. V was clipped by 4 bases and J by 6 bases, with 11 bases between them. From germline, CDR1 is SGHNT and CDR2 YYREEE (reference sequence). All patients were mismatch repair deficient, assessed by either PCR or immunohistochemistry. This record belongs to a study of PD-1 blockade in mismatch repair-deficient tumors. Measured with immunoSEQ multiplex PCR; TCRdb has only the in-frame clones, and not every one. The profile shows just under 65,000 clones, 88% of them singletons. Sequencing used peripheral blood, obtained 52 weeks after starting pembrolizumab. The chain is built from TRBV5-4 and TRBJ2-7; no clear D. The TCR was taken from an adult with mismatch repair-deficient cancer. This CDR3 is CASSPPQREQYF. CDR3 bases: TGTGCCAGCAGCCCGCCCCAGCGCGAGCAGTACTTC.